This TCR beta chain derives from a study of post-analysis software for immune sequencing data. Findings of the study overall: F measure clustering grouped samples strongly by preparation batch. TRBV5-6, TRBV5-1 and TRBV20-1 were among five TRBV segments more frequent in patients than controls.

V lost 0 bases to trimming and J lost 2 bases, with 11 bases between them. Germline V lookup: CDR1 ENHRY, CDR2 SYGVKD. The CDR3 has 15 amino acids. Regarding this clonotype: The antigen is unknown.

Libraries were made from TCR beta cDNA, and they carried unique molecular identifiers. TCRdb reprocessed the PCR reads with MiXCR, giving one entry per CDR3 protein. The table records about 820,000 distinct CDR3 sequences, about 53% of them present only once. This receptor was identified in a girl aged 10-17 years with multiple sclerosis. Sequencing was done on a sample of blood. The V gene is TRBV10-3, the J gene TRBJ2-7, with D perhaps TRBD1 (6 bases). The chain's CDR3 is CAISESGGLTYEQYF. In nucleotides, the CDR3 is TGTGCCATCAGTGAGTCTGGGGGCCTAACCTACGAGCAGTACTTC.